This T cell receptor (beta chain) derives from a study of blood T cells in healthy people across ages. Samples had at least 7 million PBMCs isolated from them. Study observations and caveats: Measured against age, TCR beta diversity per million T cells decreased in a roughly linear manner.

The germline V gene encodes CDR1 DFQATT and CDR2 SNEGSKA (reference sequence). This CDR3 contains 14 residues. V lost 5 bases to trimming and J lost 3 bases, with 17 bases between them. Through a sample-barcoded 5' primer and a J-beta primer mix, a second PCR was run for roughly 6 to 12 cycles. Each cDNA molecule, via a template-switch adaptor with 12 random nucleotides, was tagged. TCRdb re-called the 5' RACE reads with MiXCR, one entry per CDR3 protein. The repertoire holds roughly 800,000 distinct CDR3 sequences, roughly 64% seen once, with approximately 21% in the top ten. This clonotype appeared a few times. Its target is not known.

The sequence was obtained from a young man in good health. The chain combines TRBV20-1 with TRBJ2-7; D perhaps matches TRBD1 (6 bases). The sample taken for sequencing was blood. The CDR3, as DNA: TGCAGTGCTCGACCTGGACAGAACCTCTACGAGCAGTACTTC. Translating it yields CSARPGQNLYEQYF.